A single sample is the source of the 18 T cell receptor beta chains below, sequenced in a study of PD-1 blockade in classical Hodgkin lymphoma. Only in-frame clones appear in the TCRdb table, and some are missing; sequencing was by immunoSEQ multiplex PCR. The table includes more than 85,000 clones, approximately 89% detected once. Time point specified: cycle 4 day 1 (C4D1), after about 6 weeks of nivolumab. Autologous stem cell transplantation was followed by relapse in every patient, and brentuximab vedotin exposure varied. Here the sequenced sample was peripheral blood mononuclear cells (PBMCs), taken before the fourth cycle of nivolumab. The receptors here all came from a human donor with classical Hodgkin lymphoma.

This clone occurred once. The chain joins TRBV28 to TRBJ2-7; 7 bases line up with TRBD2. The CDR3 sequence is 16 residues long. Trimming removed 5 bases from V and 0 bases from J; junction bases left unmatched: 10. Germline-derived CDR1 and CDR2 are MDHEN and SYDVKM. The CDR3 region has the DNA TGTGCCAGCAGTGATGGAGAATGGACTAGCTCCTACGAGCAGTACTTC. This codes for CASSDGEWTSSYEQYF.

This chain joins TRBV9 and TRBJ2-3, with 9 bases lining up with TRBD2. The CDR3 totals 16 residues. The J segment lost 2 bases and the V segment lost 3 bases, leaving 7 bases of the junction unmatched. Germline lookup yields CDR1 SGDLS and CDR2 YYNGEE. The CDR3 coding sequence is TGTGCCAGCAGCGCAAAGGGCGGGAGGGTCACAGATACGCAGTATTTT. It specifies CASSAKGGRVTDTQYF.

Here the CDR3 reads CASNTGTKSYEQYF. The CDR3 nucleotides are TGTGCCAGTAATACCGGGACAAAGTCCTACGAGCAGTACTTC. V gene TRBV19 combines with J gene TRBJ2-7; D is possibly TRBD1 (6 bases). V shed 7 bases and J shed 1 base, with 14 bases lying between them. CDR3 length equals 14 residues. Germline V gene data show CDR1 as LNHDA and CDR2 as SQIVND (reference sequence). The variable domain in full, completed from reference TRBV19 and TRBJ2-7, reads DGGITQSPKYLFRKEGQNVTLSCEQNLNHDAMYWYRQDPGQGLRLIYYSQIVNDFQKGDIAEGYSVSREKKESFPLTVTSAQKNPTAFYLCASNTGTKSYEQYFGPGTRLTVT.

The rearrangement joins TRBV5-8 to TRBJ2-7; tentatively, D is TRBD2 (6 bases). The V gene lost 1 base and the J gene lost 7 bases, with 9 bases spanning the gap. The CDR3 spans 12 residues. Germline values: CDR1 SGHTS, CDR2 YDEGEE. The CDR3 spells CASSLIAGEQYF. The CDR3 DNA reads TGTGCCAGCAGCTTGATTGCGGGAGAGCAGTACTTC.

The V and J genes are TRBV25-1 and TRBJ2-5; D is tentatively TRBD1 or TRBD2 (5 bases each). Germline CDR1 is MGHDK and CDR2 is SYGVNS. V lost 1 base and J lost 7, with 16 bases in between. This CDR3 spans 15 amino acids. The CDR3 region is CASSESSGQGGTQYF. In DNA form, the CDR3 reads TGTGCCAGCAGTGAATCTTCGGGGCAGGGTGGGACCCAGTACTTC.

The genes are TRBV11-2 and TRBJ2-7; 10 nucleotides match TRBD2. The CDR3 extends over 15 amino acids. Losses at the gene ends were 0 bases for V and 5 bases for J; bases not matched to a gene: 4. The V gene's germline CDR1 is SGHAT and CDR2 FQNNGV. The CDR3 is CASSLDQREGNEQYF. DNA for the CDR3: TGTGCCAGCAGCTTAGATCAGCGGGAGGGAAACGAGCAGTACTTC.

The V call is TRBV11-1, the J call TRBJ1-1, with 8 bases lining up with TRBD1. The CDR3 length is 15 residues. V dropped 1 base and J dropped 4; count of bases not matched to a gene: 5. CDR1 and CDR2 (germline): SGHAT, FQDESV (reference sequence). The CDR3 reads CASSLGDRRTTEAFF. The CDR3 nucleotides read TGTGCCAGCAGCTTAGGGGACAGGAGGACCACTGAAGCTTTCTTT.

The DNA for the CDR3 is TGTGCCAGCAGGTCCGGACTAGCGGGCTTGTCCTACGAGCAGTACTTC. Translation: CASRSGLAGLSYEQYF. The chain links TRBV28 to TRBJ2-7; 11 nucleotides line up with TRBD2. The CDR3 extends over 16 amino acids. V lost 6 bases to trimming and J lost 1 base; unmatched junction nucleotides: 8. CDR1 is MDHEN, CDR2 SYDVKM, per germline. The whole variable domain, remainder taken from reference TRBV28 and TRBJ2-7, is DVKVTQSSRYLVKRTGEKVFLECVQDMDHENMFWYRQDPGLGLRLIYFSYDVKMKEKGDIPEGYSVSREKKERFSLILESASTNQTSMYLCASRSGLAGLSYEQYFGPGTRLTVT.

This chain joins TRBV7-2 and TRBJ2-1; 9 bases are shared with TRBD2. Unmatched junction bases numbered 11, after V lost 2 bases and J lost 6 bases. The CDR3 contains 17 residues. The V gene's germline CDR1 is SGHTA and CDR2 FQGNSA. CDR3 nucleotide sequence: TGTGCCAGCAGCTTATATAGCGGGAGTGGTCGAGGCAATGAGCAGTTCTTC. Translated, it gives CASSLYSGSGRGNEQFF.

This rearrangement joins TRBV5-5 to TRBJ2-7, with a weak D call TRBD1 (6 bases). The CDR3 has 15 amino acids. V lost 5 bases to trimming and J lost 1 base, with 16 bases between them. Germline V gives CDR1 SGHKS, CDR2 YYEKEE (reference sequence). CDR3 residues: CASRITGQLSYEQYF. The DNA of the CDR3 is TGTGCCAGCAGAATTACGGGACAACTTTCCTACGAGCAGTACTTC.

V is TRBV2 and J is TRBJ2-5; D is possibly TRBD2 (5 bases). The germline V and J ends were trimmed by 0 bases and 4 bases, with 12 bases remaining between them. Germline CDR1 reads SNHLY; CDR2 reads FYNNEI. This CDR3 region has 15 residues. CDR3 bases: TGTGCCAGCAGTGAAGCGGGCCTAGCTGGAGAGACCCAGTACTTC. Translation: CASSEAGLAGETQYF.

The J gene is TRBJ1-2, the V gene TRBV5-8; D is unresolved. Looked up from germline, CDR1 is SGHTS and CDR2 is YDEGEE. This CDR3 has 14 amino acids. Trimming left V 5 bases short and J 4 bases short, with 15 bases between. This CDR3 is CASRPRKDTYGYTF. The CDR3 region has the DNA TGTGCCAGCAGGCCCCGCAAGGATACCTATGGCTACACCTTC.

The gene calls are TRBV5-1 and TRBJ2-2; 12 positions match TRBD2. The V and J ends lost 5 bases and 6 bases, in that order; junction bases with no gene match: 11. CDR1 is SGHRS and CDR2 is YFSETQ in the germline V gene. The CDR3 covers 17 residues. The CDR3 DNA reads TGCGCCAGCAGGAAGTCCCTAGCGGGGGGGACCGCCGGGGAGCTGTTTTTT. Protein sequence: CASRKSLAGGTAGELFF.

The chain couples TRBV27 to TRBJ1-1, with 7 bases fitting TRBD1. Germline V gene data show CDR1 as MNHEY and CDR2 as SMNVEV (reference sequence). The CDR3 is 13 amino acids. The J segment lost 11 bases and the V segment lost 5 bases, leaving 11 bases of the junction unmatched. Here the CDR3 reads CASSPQRGREAFF. Written as DNA, the CDR3 is TGTGCCAGCAGTCCGCAAAGGGGGCGAGAGGCTTTCTTT.

The gene calls are TRBV7-6 and TRBJ1-1; no reliable D call. V was shortened by 1 base and J by 3 bases, with 6 bases between the two germline ends. Germline CDR1 SGHVS, CDR2 FNYEAQ. This CDR3 is 13 amino acids long. The CDR3 DNA is TGTGCCAGCAGCTTAGGGGATTACACTGAAGCTTTCTTT. This gives the protein CASSLGDYTEAFF.

The V gene is TRBV4-1, the J gene TRBJ2-3; 13 bases line up with TRBD2. The ends lost 0 bases at V and 0 bases at J; junction bases unmatched: 9. The CDR3 is 20 residues long. Germline CDR1 reads MGHRA; CDR2 reads YSYEKL. CDR3 DNA: TGCGCCAGCAGCCAAGAACCGTGGACTAGCGGGAGTCGGAGCACAGATACGCAGTATTTT. Translating it yields CASSQEPWTSGSRSTDTQYF.

The chain's CDR3 is CASSLDVETLFYGYTF. In DNA, the CDR3 is TGTGCCAGCAGCTTGGATGTCGAGACGTTGTTCTATGGCTACACCTTC. The V gene is TRBV5-6, the J gene TRBJ1-2; D remains ambiguous. V was pared by 0 bases and J by 4 bases, with 16 bases between. The CDR3 spans 16 residues. Germline V gene lookup returns CDR1 SGHDT and CDR2 YYEEEE.

This clone was seen only a few times. The CDR3 DNA follows: TGTGCCAGTAGATTCGACAGGGCAGACGGCTACACCTTC. Protein: CASRFDRADGYTF. This sequence joins TRBV19 and TRBJ1-2; 7 bases are a match to TRBD1. The V and J ends lost 6 bases and 8 bases, in that order; junction bases with no gene match: 9. The CDR3 covers 13 residues. Germline CDR1 and CDR2: LNHDA and SQIVND (reference sequence).